This entry concerns a single T cell receptor (beta chain). Its cognate antigen is unknown. The data derive from a study of cytomegalovirus exposure and HLA in healthy donors. For the study at large: Of the donors genotyped, 300 to 500 in all, 65% to 90% fell in the Caucasian-associated ancestry cluster. Whole-study findings and limits: A cluster of highly shared sequence variants was likely a sequencing artifact. What a later analysis showed was that several of the most significant clusters appeared linked to common viral pathogens. Most TCR beta V segments were productive about 87% or about 30% of the time in an earlier analysis.

The PCR ran on 60 Vbeta and 13 Jbeta primers. Some clones are missing from TCRdb's copy, which holds only in-frame ones; the method was immunoSEQ multiplex PCR. The table records some 100,000 clones, around three quarters of them present only once. Looked up from germline, CDR1 is SGHDT and CDR2 is YYEEEE. V gave up 0 bases and J gave up 4 bases, with 10 bases separating them. The CDR3 has 14 residues. The chain uses TRBV5-6 and TRBJ1-2; unclear D gene. Sequenced: PBMCs. The source of this sequence is a female donor in good health and CMV-seropositive. CDR3 in DNA: TGTGCCAGCAGCTTGGAACCTGACTCCTATGGCTACACCTTC. This translates into CASSLEPDSYGYTF.